Listed below are T cell receptor beta chains from one sample, sequenced in a study of metastatic and nonmetastatic thyroid tumors. From the PCR reads, TCRdb re-called clones with MiXCR. Seen here are roughly 10,000 clones, roughly 30% observed once, and the top ten hold around 16%. Sequenced sample: tumor tissue. The receptors stem from a female donor with papillary thyroid cancer or a benign thyroid nodule (not recorded which). Some clones in this sample may be carry-over from other donors' samples. The CDR3 runs from the conserved cysteine through the conserved F or W. The order of the fields is J gene, clone size, V gene, D gene, CDR3 protein, CDR3 DNA. D genes are given only for firm matches. Some rows have no size entry. The others give once, few or many, or a class for an expanded clone.

>TRBJ1-1|NA|TRBV20-1|NA
CSARKGFTEAFF
TGCAGTGCTAGAAAGGGATTCACTGAAGCTTTCTTT
>TRBJ1-1|NA|TRBV25-1|NA
CASSEGTYDEAFF
TGTGCCAGCAGCGAGGGAACCTACGATGAAGCTTTCTTT
>TRBJ2-5|NA|TRBV19|NA
CASSIAIKETQYF
TGTGCCAGTAGTATAGCCATAAAAGAGACCCAGTACTTC
>TRBJ1-2|few|TRBV6-6|NA
CASSYSPMNGYTF
TGTGCCAGCAGTTACAGTCCTATGAACGGCTACACCTTC
>TRBJ2-1|medium-sized|TRBV28|TRBD2
CASLAGTSRNNEQFF
TGTGCCAGCTTGGCCGGGACTAGCAGAAACAATGAGCAGTTCTTC
>TRBJ2-1|few|TRBV28|NA
CASSSRTVSSYNEQFF
TGTGCCAGCAGTTCCAGGACGGTGAGCTCCTACAATGAGCAGTTCTTC
>TRBJ1-2|medium-sized|TRBV12-3/TRBV12-4|NA
CASSSQGANYGYTF
TGTGCCAGCAGTTCGCAGGGTGCTAACTATGGCTACACCTTC
>TRBJ1-2|few|TRBV6-1|NA
CASSQEYGYTF
TGTGCCAGCAGTCAAGAATATGGCTACACCTTC
>TRBJ1-2|medium-sized|TRBV6-1|NA
CASERRGAGGYGYTF
TGTGCCAGCGAGCGCCGGGGGGCTGGAGGCTATGGCTACACCTTC
>TRBJ2-1|few|TRBV10-1|NA
CASSESGSSYNEQFF
TGCGCCAGCAGTGAGTCGGGGTCTTCCTACAATGAGCAGTTCTTC
>TRBJ2-7|NA|TRBV11-3|NA
CASSLQGGAEQYF
TGTGCCAGCAGCTTACAGGGCGGAGCGGAGCAGTACTTC
>TRBJ1-1|NA|TRBV20-1|NA
CSASGQIAEAFF
TGCAGTGCTAGTGGTCAGATTGCTGAAGCTTTCTTT
>TRBJ2-1|NA|TRBV7-3|NA
CASSSGPGHYNEQFF
TGTGCCAGCAGCTCAGGACCGGGCCACTACAATGAGCAGTTCTTC
>TRBJ1-2|NA|TRBV12-3/TRBV12-4|NA
CASSLGLGYGYTF
TGTGCCAGCAGTTTAGGCTTGGGGTATGGCTACACCTTC
>TRBJ2-4|many|TRBV19|NA
CASSSDRLINIQYF
TGTGCCAGTAGCAGTGACAGGTTGATAAACATTCAGTACTTC
>TRBJ1-2|once|TRBV11-1|NA
CASSFEASQGYTF
TGTGCCAGCAGTTTTGAGGCCAGCCAGGGCTACACCTTC
>TRBJ2-1|large|TRBV6-5|NA
CASSYFRISGGGYNEQFF
TGTGCCAGCAGTTACTTCAGGATTAGCGGAGGGGGCTACAATGAGCAGTTCTTC
>TRBJ1-6|NA|TRBV20-1|NA
CSALTDVNSPLHF
TGCAGTGCTCTGACAGATGTGAATTCACCCCTCCACTTT
>TRBJ2-1|few|TRBV30|TRBD2
CAWSLWEGGNEQFF
TGTGCCTGGAGTTTGTGGGAGGGCGGAAATGAGCAGTTCTTC
>TRBJ1-1|NA|TRBV30|TRBD1
CAWTRGVTEAFF
TGTGCCTGGACCAGGGGGGTCACTGAAGCTTTCTTT
>TRBJ1-1|large|TRBV12-3/TRBV12-4|NA
CASITEMNTEAFF
TGTGCCAGCATAACCGAGATGAACACTGAAGCTTTCTTT
>TRBJ1-1|many|TRBV7-2|TRBD1
CASSLRTGETEAFF
TGTGCCAGCAGCCTACGGACAGGCGAGACTGAAGCTTTCTTT
>TRBJ1-1|many|TRBV25-1|NA
CASSGVGGERYTEAFF
TGTGCCAGCAGTGGGGTGGGGGGGGAGAGGTACACTGAAGCTTTCTTT
>TRBJ2-2|medium-sized|TRBV7-3|TRBD2
CASSERGTNTGELFF
TGTGCCAGCAGCGAGCGGGGGACGAACACCGGGGAGCTGTTTTTT
>TRBJ1-2|NA|TRBV7-2|TRBD1
CASSPQGALLDGYTF
TGTGCCAGCAGCCCGCAGGGGGCCCTGCTTGATGGCTACACCTTC
>TRBJ1-4|NA|TRBV11-2|TRBD1
CASSLRPGTGGVDEKLFF
TGTGCCAGCAGCTTACGTCCCGGGACAGGCGGGGTGGACGAAAAACTGTTTTTT
>TRBJ1-1|few|TRBV6-1|NA
CASTLTGGKTFF
TGTGCCAGCACTTTAACCGGGGGAAAGACTTTCTTT
>TRBJ2-7|few|TRBV20-1|TRBD2
CSARTSGIITSYEQYF
TGCAGTGCCAGGACTAGCGGGATTATTACCTCCTACGAGCAGTACTTC
>TRBJ1-5|NA|TRBV6-1|NA
CASSEARQDYQPQHF
TGTGCCAGCAGTGAAGCTAGGCAGGATTATCAGCCCCAGCATTTT
>TRBJ2-3|few|TRBV28|NA
CASSFLGNAADTQYF
TGTGCCAGCAGTTTTCTAGGGAATGCGGCAGATACGCAGTATTTT
>TRBJ2-2|NA|TRBV5-1|NA
CASSLDRGTGELFF
TGCGCCAGCAGCTTGGATCGGGGGACCGGGGAGCTGTTTTTT
>TRBJ1-3|medium-sized|TRBV11-2|NA
CASRHTNRAGNTIYF
TGTGCCAGCAGGCACACGAACCGGGCTGGAAACACCATATATTTT
>TRBJ2-1|many|TRBV6-2/TRBV6-3|NA
CASSYAAVLYNEQFF
TGTGCCAGCAGTTACGCGGCGGTACTTTACAATGAGCAGTTCTTC
>TRBJ1-2|NA|TRBV12-3/TRBV12-4|NA
CASRPGWGTYGYTF
TGTGCCAGCAGGCCAGGGTGGGGAACCTATGGCTACACCTTC
>TRBJ2-1|many|TRBV10-3|NA
CAISGSSVGNEQFF
TGTGCCATCAGTGGTTCTAGCGTGGGAAATGAGCAGTTCTTC
>TRBJ2-3|many|TRBV5-1|TRBD1
CASRPDPGQRTDTQYF
TGCGCCAGCAGACCGGATCCGGGACAGCGCACAGATACGCAGTATTTT
>TRBJ2-1|medium-sized|TRBV4-3|TRBD2
CASSQAGLTEQFF
TGCGCCAGCAGCCAGGCGGGACTAACTGAGCAGTTCTTC
>TRBJ2-1|NA|TRBV11-2|NA
CASSSGLKIQDEQFF
TGTGCCAGCAGCTCGGGTCTAAAGATCCAGGATGAGCAGTTCTTC
>TRBJ1-4|NA|TRBV4-1|NA
CASSQEGRTNEKLFF
TGCGCCAGCAGCCAAGAGGGGAGAACTAATGAAAAACTGTTTTTT
>TRBJ2-7|NA|TRBV3-1|NA
CASSQGTIWQDQYF
TGTGCCAGCAGCCAAGGGACCATATGGCAAGACCAGTACTTC
>TRBJ2-3|many|TRBV4-3|NA
CASSRRGPLTSTDTQYF
TGCGCCAGCAGCCGCCGCGGGCCATTAACTAGCACAGATACGCAGTATTTT
>TRBJ2-5|NA|TRBV15|NA
CATSRQSGAQYF
TGTGCCACCAGCAGACAGTCAGGGGCCCAGTACTTC
>TRBJ2-1|NA|TRBV6-1|NA
CASSVTRYNEQFF
TGTGCCAGCAGTGTAACTCGTTACAATGAGCAGTTCTTC
>TRBJ2-1|few|TRBV7-9|NA
CASSTARDNYNEQFF
TGTGCCAGCAGCACTGCCCGGGACAACTACAATGAGCAGTTCTTC
>TRBJ1-1|NA|TRBV27|NA
CASSLYLATEAFF
TGTGCCAGCAGTTTATACCTTGCTACTGAAGCTTTCTTT
>TRBJ2-3|many|TRBV10-3|TRBD1
CAISEDRVKGRDTQYF
TGTGCCATCAGTGAAGACAGGGTGAAGGGTAGGGATACGCAGTATTTT
>TRBJ2-2|once|TRBV20-1|TRBD2
CSASTSGTGELFF
TGCAGTGCGTCGACTAGCGGGACCGGGGAGCTGTTTTTT
>TRBJ2-5|NA|TRBV4-3|NA
CASSQDRHGETQYF
TGCGCCAGCAGCCAAGATCGACATGGGGAGACCCAGTACTTC
>TRBJ1-1|NA|TRBV6-1|NA
CASSDRADTEAFF
TGTGCCAGCAGTGACAGGGCCGACACTGAAGCTTTCTTT
>TRBJ2-5|few|TRBV28|TRBD2
CASSLVSGGETQYF
TGTGCCAGCAGTTTAGTGTCGGGGGGAGAGACCCAGTACTTC
>TRBJ2-7|NA|TRBV5-1|NA
CASSLSSTAYEQYF
TGCGCCAGCAGCTTGTCTTCGACTGCCTACGAGCAGTACTTC
>TRBJ2-7|NA|TRBV12-3/TRBV12-4|TRBD1
CASSRNRGYEQYF
TGTGCCAGCAGTCGCAACAGGGGCTACGAGCAGTACTTC
>TRBJ2-1|many|TRBV5-6|NA
CASSFLLYPIHNGQFF
TGTGCCAGCAGCTTCCTACTCTACCCGATCCACAATGGGCAGTTCTTC